These T cell receptor beta chains were read from a single sample in a study of shared clonotypes between healthy human individuals. Clones were sequenced by immunoSEQ multiplex PCR, and TCRdb holds only the in-frame ones, with some missing. The data contain 1 million to 1.2 million clones, roughly 77% of them singletons. The sample comprised memory CD4+ T cells from PBMCs. The receptors come from a man between 18 and 29 years old in good health. Some clones in this sample may be carry-over from other donors' samples. Each CDR3 is given with its conserved first and last residue. A D gene is named only where the DNA matches it firmly. Only part of the rows carry a size: once, few, many, or a class if the clone is expanded.

J	V	size	D	DNA	CDR3
TRBJ2-2	TRBV5-1	once	TRBD1	TGCGCCAGCAGCTTGGCCGGGACAGGGAGCTTCGGGGAGCTGTTTTTT	CASSLAGTGSFGELFF
TRBJ1-4	TRBV5-1	-	-	TGCGCCAGCAGCTTTTTGGGAGCTATTAATGAAAAACTGTTTTTT	CASSFLGAINEKLFF
TRBJ1-2	TRBV7-3	-	-	TGTGCCAGCAGCTTAAAACCCGGCGATGGGGTTGGCTACACCTTC	CASSLKPGDGVGYTF
TRBJ2-2	TRBV5-1	-	-	TGCGCCAGCAGCTTGGGCTCCCCGACAGGCTGGAACACCGGGGAGCTGTTTTTT	CASSLGSPTGWNTGELFF
TRBJ1-2	TRBV28	-	TRBD1	TGTGCCAGCCGGATGGCAGGGGGTTTGGCTGGCTACACCTTC	CASRMAGGLAGYTF
TRBJ2-3	TRBV6-5	-	-	TGTGCCAGCAGTTACGACCCCACAGATACGCAGTATTTT	CASSYDPTDTQYF
TRBJ1-5	TRBV28	-	-	TGTGCCAGCAGTTCCCCCGTAGTAGCAGGGGTTGGGACCCAGCATTTT	CASSSPVVAGVGTQHF
TRBJ2-3	TRBV6-1	-	-	TGTGCCAGCAGTGAAAGTCGACTAGAGATCCCAGATACGCAGTATTTT	CASSESRLEIPDTQYF
TRBJ2-1	TRBV11-2	once	TRBD2	TGTGCCAGCAATAACCTGCGGCGTCGATCGGGAGGAGTCTACAATGAGCAGTTCTTC	CASNNLRRRSGGVYNEQFF
TRBJ2-3	TRBV10-3	many	TRBD2	TGTGCCATCAGTGAGTCGATAAGCGGGACCCCTAGCACAGATACGCAGTATTTT	CAISESISGTPSTDTQYF
TRBJ2-2	TRBV29-1	-	TRBD2	TGCAGCGTTCGTGGACTAGCGGATCCGAACACCGGGGAGCTGTTTTTT	CSVRGLADPNTGELFF
TRBJ1-2	TRBV7-9	-	-	TGTGCCAGCAGCTTAGCGGCGGACAGCCACTATGGCTACACCTTC	CASSLAADSHYGYTF
TRBJ1-2	TRBV5-5	-	-	TGTGCCAGCAGCCCCTCCGTGACTCCTAACTATGGCTACACCTTC	CASSPSVTPNYGYTF
TRBJ1-5	TRBV5-1	-	-	TGCGCCAGCAGCCCGGAGGCAGGGGAGACTCAGCCCCAGCATTTT	CASSPEAGETQPQHF
TRBJ1-2	TRBV5-4	-	TRBD1	TGTGCCAGCAGCTTGCAGGGGGCGCCGAACTATGGCTACACCTTC	CASSLQGAPNYGYTF
TRBJ2-5	TRBV27	-	TRBD1	TGTGCCAGCATGGGACAGGGAATCTTCAAGACCCAGTACTTC	CASMGQGIFKTQYF
TRBJ1-4	TRBV4-1	-	-	TGCGCCAGCAGCCACTCACTAGCGGAGAGGGAAAAACTATTTTTT	CASSHSLAEREKLFF
TRBJ2-3	TRBV28	many	-	TGTGCCAGCACCAGTACTGCCCTGGGTACGCAGTATTTT	CASTSTALGTQYF
TRBJ2-4	TRBV5-1	-	-	TGCGCCAGCAGCCCGGGGTGGGCCAAAAACATTCAGTACTTC	CASSPGWAKNIQYF
TRBJ2-6	TRBV6-1	-	-	TGTGCCAGCAGTGGGCGGAGTGGCGCCGGGGCCAACGTCCTGACTTTC	CASSGRSGAGANVLTF
TRBJ2-7	TRBV28	-	TRBD2	TGTGCCAGCAGTCTACTAACAGGGGCGGGAGGGCCGTACCACGAGCAGTACTTC	CASSLLTGAGGPYHEQYF
TRBJ2-7	TRBV6-5	-	TRBD1	TGTGCCAGCAGGAATACAGGGGCATCCTACGAGCAGTACTTC	CASRNTGASYEQYF
TRBJ2-7	TRBV10-1	-	TRBD2	TGCGCCAGCAATAGCCAAATCGGGGGGGAGCAGTACTTC	CASNSQIGGEQYF
TRBJ2-7	TRBV30	-	-	TGTGCCTGGAGTCCGGCGGGTGACCGGGAGCAGTACTTC	CAWSPAGDREQYF
TRBJ2-5	TRBV5-1	-	-	TGCGCCAGCAGCTTTGGTGCAGGGGTGGAAGAGACCCAGTACTTC	CASSFGAGVEETQYF
TRBJ2-5	TRBV19	few	-	TGTGCCAGTTCCAGGGGCCTTAGCCGAGAGACCCAGTACTTC	CASSRGLSRETQYF
TRBJ2-1	TRBV14	-	-	TGTGCCAGCAGCCAAGAACAGGACCCTGTCTTC	CASSQEQDPVF
TRBJ1-1	TRBV5-6	-	-	TGTGCCAGCAGCTGGGGACGGGGGACGAACACTGAAGCTTTCTTT	CASSWGRGTNTEAFF
TRBJ1-1	TRBV6-1	many	-	TGTGCCAGCAGTGAATTTACACCCGCGGTGGCTTTCTTT	CASSEFTPAVAFF
TRBJ2-7	TRBV10-1	-	-	TGCGCCAACAACCGGGGACACGAGCAGTACTTC	CANNRGHEQYF
TRBJ2-7	TRBV5-4	-	-	TGTGCCAGCAGCCTCCCGTCGGTTTCCTCCTACGAGCAGTACTTC	CASSLPSVSSYEQYF
TRBJ1-2	TRBV10-2	-	-	TGCGCCAGCAGTGAAAGGAGAGGGTATGGCTACACCTTC	CASSERRGYGYTF
TRBJ2-7	TRBV6-5	-	-	TGTGCCAGCAGTTACTCGTCCAGGGGAGGCTACGAGCAGTACTTC	CASSYSSRGGYEQYF
TRBJ2-2	TRBV5-1	-	-	TGCGCCAGCAGCTTGGGGTTCTCTAGTCACGGGGAGCTGTTTTTT	CASSLGFSSHGELFF
TRBJ2-3	TRBV5-1	-	-	TGCGCCAGCAGCTTGGGGCGAGAAACAGATACGCAGTATTTT	CASSLGRETDTQYF
TRBJ1-1	TRBV7-2	few	-	TGTGCCAGCAGCTTAGGTCTGGGGCTAGGAACTGAAGCTTTCTTT	CASSLGLGLGTEAFF
TRBJ2-1	TRBV9	-	-	TGTGCCAGCAGCGGACGCAGAAGACACGACGACAATGAGCAGTTCTTC	CASSGRRRHDDNEQFF
TRBJ1-2	TRBV18	-	TRBD1	TGTGCCAGCCGGGGGACAGAAAAAAACTATGGCTACACCTTC	CASRGTEKNYGYTF
TRBJ2-3	TRBV9	-	-	TGTGCCAGCAGCGTAGTAGCGACGACTAGCACAGATACGCAGTATTTT	CASSVVATTSTDTQYF
TRBJ2-5	TRBV18	-	-	TGTGCCAGCTCACCACGTACGGGAGATCTGAGTGAGACCCAGTACTTC	CASSPRTGDLSETQYF
TRBJ2-2	TRBV6-5	-	-	TGTGCCAGCAGTTGGGCTGGGGCCGGGGAGCTGTTTTTT	CASSWAGAGELFF
TRBJ2-2	TRBV6-5	-	-	TGTGCCAGCACCCTGGTTTGGGGCCGGGAGCTGTTTTTT	CASTLVWGRELFF
TRBJ2-5	TRBV5-5	once	-	TGTGCCAGCAGCTTGGTTCGTCTGGGGTTCCAAGAGACCCAGTACTTC	CASSLVRLGFQETQYF
TRBJ2-3	TRBV7-2	-	TRBD2	TGTGCCAGCAGCGGACGGACTAGCGTAACAGATACGCAGTATTTT	CASSGRTSVTDTQYF
TRBJ2-5	TRBV27	-	-	TGTGCCAGCAGTCCCCCAGCAGGAGAGACCCAGTACTTC	CASSPPAGETQYF
TRBJ2-7	TRBV7-2	once	-	TGTGCCAGCAGCTTTCGAGCAGGGGGGGCCTACGAGCAGTACTTC	CASSFRAGGAYEQYF
TRBJ2-5	TRBV5-1	many	-	TGCGCCAGCAGTCGACTGGAGACCCAGTACTTC	CASSRLETQYF
TRBJ1-2	TRBV6-1	-	TRBD1	TGTGCCAGCAGTGAAACCTTGACAGGGAATGGCTACACCTTC	CASSETLTGNGYTF
TRBJ1-1	TRBV9	-	-	TGTGCCAGCAGCGTAATAGGGGACACTGAAGCTTTCTTT	CASSVIGDTEAFF
TRBJ1-1	TRBV4-1	-	-	TGCGCCAGCAGCCAAGTAACGGGAAGGAACACTGAAGCTTTCTTT	CASSQVTGRNTEAFF
TRBJ1-3	TRBV28	-	-	TGTGCCACCCTACGATCTTTGGGGGTGAGAAACACCATATATTTT	CATLRSLGVRNTIYF
TRBJ2-3	TRBV7-9	-	-	TGTGCCAGTGAGGTTGGTAGCGGAATAGATACGCAGTATTTT	CASEVGSGIDTQYF
TRBJ1-2	TRBV5-1	-	TRBD1	TGCGCCAGCAGCTTTGGAGGGGGCACTGGCTACACCTTC	CASSFGGGTGYTF
TRBJ2-7	TRBV5-1	-	-	TGCGCCAGCAGCTTCACGGGTGGCTACGAGCAGTACTTC	CASSFTGGYEQYF